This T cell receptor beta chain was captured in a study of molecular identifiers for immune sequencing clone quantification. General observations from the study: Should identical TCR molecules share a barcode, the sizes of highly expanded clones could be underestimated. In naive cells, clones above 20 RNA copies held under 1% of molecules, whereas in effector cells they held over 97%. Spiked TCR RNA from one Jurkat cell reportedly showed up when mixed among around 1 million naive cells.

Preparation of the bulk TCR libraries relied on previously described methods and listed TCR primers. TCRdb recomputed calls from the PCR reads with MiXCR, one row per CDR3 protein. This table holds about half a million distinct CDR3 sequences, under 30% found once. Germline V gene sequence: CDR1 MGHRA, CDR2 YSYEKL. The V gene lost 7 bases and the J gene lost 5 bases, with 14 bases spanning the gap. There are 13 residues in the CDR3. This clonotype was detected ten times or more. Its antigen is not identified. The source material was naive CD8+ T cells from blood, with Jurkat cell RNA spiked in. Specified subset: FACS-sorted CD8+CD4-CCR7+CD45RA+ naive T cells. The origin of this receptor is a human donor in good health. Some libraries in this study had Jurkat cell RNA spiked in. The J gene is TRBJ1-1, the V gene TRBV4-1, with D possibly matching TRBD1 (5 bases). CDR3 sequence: CASIAQGGTEAFF. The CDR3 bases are TGCGCCAGCATCGCCCAGGGTGGGACTGAAGCTTTCTTT.